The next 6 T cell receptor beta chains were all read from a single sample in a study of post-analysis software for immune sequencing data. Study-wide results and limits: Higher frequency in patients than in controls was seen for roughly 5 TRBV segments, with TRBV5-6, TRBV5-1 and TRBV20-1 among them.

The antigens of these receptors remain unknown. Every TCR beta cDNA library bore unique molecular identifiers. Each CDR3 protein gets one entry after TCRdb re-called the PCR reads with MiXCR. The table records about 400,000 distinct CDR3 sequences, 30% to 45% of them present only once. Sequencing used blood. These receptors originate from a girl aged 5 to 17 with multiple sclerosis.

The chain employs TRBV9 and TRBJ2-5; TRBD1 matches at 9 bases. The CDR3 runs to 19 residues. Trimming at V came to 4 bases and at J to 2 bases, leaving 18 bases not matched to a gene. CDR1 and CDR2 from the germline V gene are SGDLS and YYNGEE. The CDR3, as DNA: TGTGCCAGCAGCTACTCACTCCTAACAGGGGGCAAGAAGCAAGAGACCCAGTACTTC. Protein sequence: CASSYSLLTGGKKQETQYF.

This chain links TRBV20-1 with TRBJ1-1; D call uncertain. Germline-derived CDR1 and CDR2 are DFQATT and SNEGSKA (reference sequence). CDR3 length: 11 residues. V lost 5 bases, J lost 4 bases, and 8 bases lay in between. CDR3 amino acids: CSAEGSTEAFF. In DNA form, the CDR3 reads TGCAGTGCTGAGGGTTCCACTGAAGCTTTCTTT.

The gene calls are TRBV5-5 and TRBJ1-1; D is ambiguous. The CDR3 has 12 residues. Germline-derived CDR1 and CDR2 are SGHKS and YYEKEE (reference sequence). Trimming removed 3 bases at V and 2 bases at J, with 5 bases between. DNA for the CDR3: TGTGCCAGCAGCTCCATCAACACTGAAGCTTTCTTT. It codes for CASSSINTEAFF.

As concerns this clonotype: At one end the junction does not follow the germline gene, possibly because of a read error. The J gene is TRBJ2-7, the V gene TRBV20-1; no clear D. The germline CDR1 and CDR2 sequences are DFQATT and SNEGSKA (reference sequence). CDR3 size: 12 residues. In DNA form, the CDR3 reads TGCAGTGCGAGTCCGGGTCTTTACGGGCAGTACTTC. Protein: CSASPGLYGQYF.

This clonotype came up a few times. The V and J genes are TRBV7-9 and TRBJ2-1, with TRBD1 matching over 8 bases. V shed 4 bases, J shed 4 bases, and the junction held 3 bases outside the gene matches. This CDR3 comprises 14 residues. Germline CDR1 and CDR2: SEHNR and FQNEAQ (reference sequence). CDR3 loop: CASSYQGAYNEQFF. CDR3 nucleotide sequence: TGTGCCAGCAGCTACCAGGGGGCGTACAATGAGCAGTTCTTC.

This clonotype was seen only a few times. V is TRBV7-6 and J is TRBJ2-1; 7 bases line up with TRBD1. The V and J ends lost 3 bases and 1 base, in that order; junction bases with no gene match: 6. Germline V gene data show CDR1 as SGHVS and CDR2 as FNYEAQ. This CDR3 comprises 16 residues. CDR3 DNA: TGTGCCAGCAGCTTTCCGGGACAGTCATCCTACAATGAGCAGTTCTTC. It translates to CASSFPGQSSYNEQFF.